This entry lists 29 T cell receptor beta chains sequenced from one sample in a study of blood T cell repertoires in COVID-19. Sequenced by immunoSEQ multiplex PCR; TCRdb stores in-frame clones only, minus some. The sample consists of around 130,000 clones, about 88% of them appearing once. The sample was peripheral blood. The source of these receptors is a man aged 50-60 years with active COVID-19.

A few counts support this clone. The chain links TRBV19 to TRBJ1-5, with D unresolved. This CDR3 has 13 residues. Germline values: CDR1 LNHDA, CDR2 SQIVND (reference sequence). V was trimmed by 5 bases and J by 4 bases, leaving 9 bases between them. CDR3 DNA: TGTGCCAGTAGTCAAAGCCTAAATCAGCCCCAGCATTTT. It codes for CASSQSLNQPQHF. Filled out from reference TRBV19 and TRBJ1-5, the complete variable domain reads DGGITQSPKYLFRKEGQNVTLSCEQNLNHDAMYWYRQDPGQGLRLIYYSQIVNDFQKGDIAEGYSVSREKKESFPLTVTSAQKNPTAFYLCASSQSLNQPQHFGDGTRLSIL.

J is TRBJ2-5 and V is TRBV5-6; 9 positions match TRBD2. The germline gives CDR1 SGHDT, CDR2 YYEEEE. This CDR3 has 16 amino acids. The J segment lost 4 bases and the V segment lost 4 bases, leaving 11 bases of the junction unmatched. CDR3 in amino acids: CASSRIAGAPPETQYF. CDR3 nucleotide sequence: TGTGCCAGCAGCCGGATAGCGGGGGCCCCTCCAGAGACCCAGTACTTC. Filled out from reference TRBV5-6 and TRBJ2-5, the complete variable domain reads DAGVTQSPTHLIKTRGQQVTLRCSPKSGHDTVSWYQQALGQGPQFIFQYYEEEERQRGNFPDRFSGHQFPNYSSELNVNALLLGDSALYLCASSRIAGAPPETQYFGPGTRLLVL.

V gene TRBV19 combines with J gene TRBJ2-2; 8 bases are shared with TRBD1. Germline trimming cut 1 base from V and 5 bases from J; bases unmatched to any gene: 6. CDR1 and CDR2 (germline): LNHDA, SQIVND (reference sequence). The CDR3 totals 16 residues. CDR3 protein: CASSIGQGSITGELFF. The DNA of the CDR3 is TGTGCCAGTAGTATAGGACAGGGGAGTATTACCGGGGAGCTGTTTTTT.

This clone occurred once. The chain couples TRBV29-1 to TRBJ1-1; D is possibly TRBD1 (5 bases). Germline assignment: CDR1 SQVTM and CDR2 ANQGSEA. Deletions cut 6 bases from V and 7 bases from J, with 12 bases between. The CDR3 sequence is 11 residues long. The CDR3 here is CSVSRQYEAFF. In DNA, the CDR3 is TGCAGCGTCTCCAGACAGTATGAAGCTTTCTTT.

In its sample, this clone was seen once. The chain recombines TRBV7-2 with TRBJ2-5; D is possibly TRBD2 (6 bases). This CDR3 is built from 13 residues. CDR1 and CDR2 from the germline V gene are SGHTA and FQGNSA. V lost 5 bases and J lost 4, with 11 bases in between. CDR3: CASSRGIRETQYF. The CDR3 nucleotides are TGTGCCAGCAGCCGCGGGATTCGAGAGACCCAGTACTTC. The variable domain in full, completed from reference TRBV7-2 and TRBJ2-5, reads GAGVSQSPSNKVTEKGKDVELRCDPISGHTALYWYRQSLGQGLEFLIYFQGNSAPDKSGLPSDRFSAERTGGSVSTLTIQRTQQEDSAVYLCASSRGIRETQYFGPGTRLLVL.

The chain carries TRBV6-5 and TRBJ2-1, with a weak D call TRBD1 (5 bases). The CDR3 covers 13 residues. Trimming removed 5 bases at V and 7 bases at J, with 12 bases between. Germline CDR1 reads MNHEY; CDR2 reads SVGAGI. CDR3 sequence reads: CASSPTGRNEQFF. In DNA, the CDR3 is TGTGCCAGCAGTCCCACAGGACGGAATGAGCAGTTCTTC.

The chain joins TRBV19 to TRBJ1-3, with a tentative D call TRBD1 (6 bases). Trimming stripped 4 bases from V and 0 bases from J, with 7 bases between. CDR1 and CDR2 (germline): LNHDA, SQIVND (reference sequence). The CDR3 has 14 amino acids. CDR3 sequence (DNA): TGTGCCAGTAGTACGGACAGCTCTGGAAACACCATATATTTT. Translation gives CASSTDSSGNTIYF.

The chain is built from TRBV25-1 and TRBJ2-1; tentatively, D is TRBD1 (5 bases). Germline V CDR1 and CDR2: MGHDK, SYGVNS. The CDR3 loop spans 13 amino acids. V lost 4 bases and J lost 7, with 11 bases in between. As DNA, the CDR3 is TGTGCCAGCAGTGGAGACCACAGGAATGAGCAGTTCTTC. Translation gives CASSGDHRNEQFF.

CDR3 protein: CASSVGRGSYNEQFF. Written as DNA, the CDR3 is TGTGCCAGCAGCGTAGGTAGGGGCTCCTACAATGAGCAGTTCTTC. This chain links TRBV9 with TRBJ2-1, with D perhaps matching TRBD1 (5 bases). V lost 0 bases and J lost 0, with 7 bases in between. The CDR3 loop spans 15 amino acids. Germline assignment: CDR1 SGDLS and CDR2 YYNGEE.

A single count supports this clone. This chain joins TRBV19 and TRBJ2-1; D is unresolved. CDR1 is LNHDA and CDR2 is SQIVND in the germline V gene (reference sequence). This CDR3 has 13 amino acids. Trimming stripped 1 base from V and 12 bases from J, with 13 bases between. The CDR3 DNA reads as TGTGCCAGTAGTATAGCCCTAACCGGGTGGCAGTTCTTC. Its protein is CASSIALTGWQFF.

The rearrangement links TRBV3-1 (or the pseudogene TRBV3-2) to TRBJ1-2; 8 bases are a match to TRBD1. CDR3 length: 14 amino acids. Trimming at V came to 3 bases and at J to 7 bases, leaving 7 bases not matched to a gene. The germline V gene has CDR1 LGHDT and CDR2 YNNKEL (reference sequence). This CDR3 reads CASSHRDRQTGYTF. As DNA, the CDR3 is TGTGCCAGCAGCCACCGGGACAGGCAGACTGGCTACACCTTC.

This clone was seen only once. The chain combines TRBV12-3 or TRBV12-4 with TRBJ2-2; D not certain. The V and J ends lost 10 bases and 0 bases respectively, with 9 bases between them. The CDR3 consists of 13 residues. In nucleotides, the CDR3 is TGTGCCACCATGCCTACGAACACCGGGGAGCTGTTTTTT. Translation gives CATMPTNTGELFF.

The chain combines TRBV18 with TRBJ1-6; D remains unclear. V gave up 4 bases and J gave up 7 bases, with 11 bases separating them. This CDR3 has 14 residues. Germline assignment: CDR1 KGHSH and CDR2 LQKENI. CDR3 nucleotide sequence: TGTGCCAGCTCACGCTCTCGGGGAAATTCACCCCTCCACTTT. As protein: CASSRSRGNSPLHF. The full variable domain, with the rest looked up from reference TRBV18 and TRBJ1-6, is NAGVMQNPRHLVRRRGQEARLRCSPMKGHSHVYWYRQLPEEGLKFMVYLQKENIIDESGMPKERFSAEFPKEGPSILRIQQVVRGDSAAYFCASSRSRGNSPLHFGNGTRLTVT.

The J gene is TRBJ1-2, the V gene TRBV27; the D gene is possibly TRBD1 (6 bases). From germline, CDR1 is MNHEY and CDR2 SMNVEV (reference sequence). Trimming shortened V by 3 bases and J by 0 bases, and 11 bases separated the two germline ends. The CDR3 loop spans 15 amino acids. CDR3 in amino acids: CASSLRGGTNYGYTF. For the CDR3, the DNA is TGTGCCAGCAGTTTGAGGGGGGGAACTAACTATGGCTACACCTTC.

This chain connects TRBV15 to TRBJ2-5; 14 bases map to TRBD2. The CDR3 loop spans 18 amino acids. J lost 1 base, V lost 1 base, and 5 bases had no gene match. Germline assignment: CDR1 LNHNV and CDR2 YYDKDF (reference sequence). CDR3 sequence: CATSRAPGTSGGQETQYF. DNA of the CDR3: TGTGCCACCAGCAGAGCCCCCGGGACTAGCGGGGGCCAAGAGACCCAGTACTTC. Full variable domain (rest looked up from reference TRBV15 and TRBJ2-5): DAMVIQNPRYQVTQFGKPVTLSCSQTLNHNVMYWYQQKSSQAPKLLFHYYDKDFNNEADTPDNFQSRRPNTSFCFLDIRSPGLGDTAMYLCATSRAPGTSGGQETQYFGPGTRLLVL.

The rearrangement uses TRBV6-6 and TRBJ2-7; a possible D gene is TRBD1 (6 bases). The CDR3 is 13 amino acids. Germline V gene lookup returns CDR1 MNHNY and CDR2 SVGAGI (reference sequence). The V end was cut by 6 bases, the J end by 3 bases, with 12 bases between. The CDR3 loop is CASSYGQYYEQYF. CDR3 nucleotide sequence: TGTGCCAGCAGCTACGGACAGTACTACGAGCAGTACTTC.

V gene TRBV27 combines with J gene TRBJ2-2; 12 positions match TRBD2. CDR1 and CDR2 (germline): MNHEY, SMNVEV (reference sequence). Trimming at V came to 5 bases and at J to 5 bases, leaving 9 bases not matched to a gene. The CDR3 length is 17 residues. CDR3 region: CASSHLAGGPWTGELFF. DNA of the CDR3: TGTGCCAGCAGTCACCTAGCGGGAGGGCCTTGGACCGGGGAGCTGTTTTTT.

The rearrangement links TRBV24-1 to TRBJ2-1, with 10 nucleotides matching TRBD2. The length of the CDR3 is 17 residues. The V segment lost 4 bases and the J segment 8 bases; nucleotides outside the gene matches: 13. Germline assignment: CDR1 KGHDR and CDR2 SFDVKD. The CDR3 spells CATSEAAGGPGGHEQFF. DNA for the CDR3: TGTGCCACCAGTGAAGCAGCGGGAGGGCCCGGAGGCCATGAGCAGTTCTTC.

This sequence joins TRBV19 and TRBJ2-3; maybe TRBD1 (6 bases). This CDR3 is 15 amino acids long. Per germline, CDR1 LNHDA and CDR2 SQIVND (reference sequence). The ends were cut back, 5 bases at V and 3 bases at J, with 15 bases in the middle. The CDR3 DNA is TGTGCCAGTAGTTTGACGACAGGCCGTACAGATACGCAGTATTTT. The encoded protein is CASSLTTGRTDTQYF.

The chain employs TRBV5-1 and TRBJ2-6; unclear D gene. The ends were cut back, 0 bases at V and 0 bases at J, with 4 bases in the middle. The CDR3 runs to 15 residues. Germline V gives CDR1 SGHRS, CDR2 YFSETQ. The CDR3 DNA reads TGCGCCAGCAGCTTGGACGGCTCTGGGGCCAACGTCCTGACTTTC. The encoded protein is CASSLDGSGANVLTF.

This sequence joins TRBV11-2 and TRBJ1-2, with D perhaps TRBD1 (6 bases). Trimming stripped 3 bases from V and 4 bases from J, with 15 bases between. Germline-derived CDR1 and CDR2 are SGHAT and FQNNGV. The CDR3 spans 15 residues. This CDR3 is CASSFRGGGLYGYTF. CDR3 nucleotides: TGTGCCAGCAGCTTTCGGGGAGGGGGGCTCTATGGCTACACCTTC.

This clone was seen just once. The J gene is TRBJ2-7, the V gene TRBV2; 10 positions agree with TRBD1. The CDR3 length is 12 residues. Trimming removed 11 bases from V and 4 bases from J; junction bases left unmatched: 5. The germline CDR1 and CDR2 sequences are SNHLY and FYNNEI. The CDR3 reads CAPGGQGYEQYV. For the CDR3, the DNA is TGTGCCCCCGGGGGACAGGGGTACGAGCAGTACGTC.

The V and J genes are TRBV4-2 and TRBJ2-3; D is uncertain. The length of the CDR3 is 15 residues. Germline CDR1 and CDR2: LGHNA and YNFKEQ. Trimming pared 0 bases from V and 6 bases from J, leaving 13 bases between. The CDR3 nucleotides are TGTGCCAGCAGCCAAGACCCGATAGCAGCCGATACGCAGTATTTT. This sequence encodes CASSQDPIAADTQYF.

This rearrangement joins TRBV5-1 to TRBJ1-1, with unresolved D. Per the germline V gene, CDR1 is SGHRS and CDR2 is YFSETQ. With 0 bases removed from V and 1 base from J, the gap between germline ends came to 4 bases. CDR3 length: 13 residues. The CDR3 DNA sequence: TGCGCCAGCAGCTTGGGAGGGAACACTGAAGCTTTCTTT. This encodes CASSLGGNTEAFF. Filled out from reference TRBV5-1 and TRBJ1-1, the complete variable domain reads KAGVTQTPRYLIKTRGQQVTLSCSPISGHRSVSWYQQTPGQGLQFLFEYFSETQRNKGNFPGRFSGRQFSNSRSEMNVSTLELGDSALYLCASSLGGNTEAFFGQGTRLTVV.

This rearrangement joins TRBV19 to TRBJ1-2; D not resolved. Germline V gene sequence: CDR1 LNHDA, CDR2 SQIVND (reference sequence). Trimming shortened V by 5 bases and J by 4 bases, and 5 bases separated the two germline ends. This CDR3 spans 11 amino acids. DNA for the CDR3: TGTGCCAGTAGTGCGGGCTATGGCTACACCTTC. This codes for CASSAGYGYTF.

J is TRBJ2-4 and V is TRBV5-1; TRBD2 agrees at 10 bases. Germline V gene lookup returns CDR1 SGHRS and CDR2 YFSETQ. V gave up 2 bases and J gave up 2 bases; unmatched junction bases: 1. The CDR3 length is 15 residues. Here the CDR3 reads CASSLAGGPKNIQYF. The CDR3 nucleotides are TGCGCCAGCAGCTTAGCGGGGGGGCCCAAAAACATTCAGTACTTC.

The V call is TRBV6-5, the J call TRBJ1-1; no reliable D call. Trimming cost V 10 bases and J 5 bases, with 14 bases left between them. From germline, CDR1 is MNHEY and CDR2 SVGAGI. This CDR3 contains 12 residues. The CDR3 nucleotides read TGTGCCATCACAACTACCGGGACTGAAGCTTTCTTT. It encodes CAITTTGTEAFF.

The CDR3 sequence: CASSVGQFTEAFF. In nucleotides, the CDR3 is TGTGCCAGTAGTGTCGGACAGTTCACTGAAGCTTTCTTT. This chain connects TRBV19 to TRBJ1-1, with a tentative D call TRBD1 (6 bases). Trimming took off 5 bases at V and 4 bases at J, with 11 bases between the two ends. This CDR3 has 13 amino acids. Germline V gene data show CDR1 as LNHDA and CDR2 as SQIVND (reference sequence).

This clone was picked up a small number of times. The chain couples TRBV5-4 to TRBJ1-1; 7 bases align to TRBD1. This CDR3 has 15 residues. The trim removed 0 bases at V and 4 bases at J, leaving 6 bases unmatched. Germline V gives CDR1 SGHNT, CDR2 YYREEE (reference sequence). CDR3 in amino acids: CASSLGISGGTEAFF. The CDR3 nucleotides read TGTGCCAGCAGCTTGGGAATTTCAGGGGGCACTGAAGCTTTCTTT.